This passage covers 17 T cell receptor beta chains from one sample sequenced in a study of T cell repertoires in cytomegalovirus infection. TCRdb called the reads again in MiXCR, with one record for every CDR3 protein. The sample lists roughly 640,000 distinct CDR3 sequences; 20% to 30% were seen once. The sample consisted of CD8+ T cells from PBMCs. Receptors originate from a human donor in good health (CMV status not recorded). Some clones in this sample may be carry-over from other donors' samples.

This clonotype was detected only a few times. The genes are TRBV2 and TRBJ2-5, with 10 bases matching TRBD2. The CDR3 loop spans 16 amino acids. V shed 0 bases and J 5 bases; nucleotides not matched to a gene: 6. Germline CDR1 SNHLY, CDR2 FYNNEI. CDR3 protein: CASSEALAGPQETQYF. As DNA, the CDR3 is TGTGCCAGCAGTGAAGCACTAGCGGGGCCTCAGGAGACCCAGTACTTC.

With respect to this clonotype: This sequence may be a read error, since a much larger clone differs from it by one base. The chain is built from TRBV4-3 and TRBJ2-1; D unclear. Looked up from germline, CDR1 is LGHNA and CDR2 is YSLEER. The V gene lost 10 bases and the J gene lost 0 bases, with 10 bases spanning the gap. There are 13 residues in the CDR3. The CDR3: CANSESSYNEQFF. CDR3 DNA: TGCGCCAACAGTGAGAGCTCCTACAATGAGCAGTTCTTC.

This clonotype was detected only a few times. The rearrangement joins TRBV10-3 to TRBJ1-1; 11 positions match TRBD1. V was clipped by 7 bases and J by 3 bases; unmatched bases: 7. Looked up from germline, CDR1 is ENHRY and CDR2 is SYGVKD. The CDR3 extends over 15 amino acids. The CDR3 sequence is CAITRTGGKDTEAFF. CDR3 in DNA: TGTGCCATCACAAGGACAGGGGGCAAGGACACTGAAGCTTTCTTT.

This clonotype was detected ten times or more. The chain links TRBV12-3 or TRBV12-4 to TRBJ2-5, with 7 bases fitting TRBD1. Trimming removed 7 bases from V and 4 bases from J; junction bases left unmatched: 9. CDR3 length: 14 residues. The CDR3 DNA sequence: TGTGCCAGCACCGGGACAGCGGCCGCAGAGACCCAGTACTTC. It encodes CASTGTAAAETQYF.

The chain has TRBV19 and TRBJ1-2; no clear D gene. The CDR3 length is 13 residues. V was shortened by 3 bases and J by 2 bases, with 7 bases between the two germline ends. Germline V gives CDR1 LNHDA, CDR2 SQIVND (reference sequence). CDR3 sequence (DNA): TGTGCCAGTAGTATCAAGGGAAACTATGGCTACACCTTC. Amino acids: CASSIKGNYGYTF.

This clonotype occurred a few times. V gene TRBV20-1 combines with J gene TRBJ2-1; no reliable D call. CDR1 is DFQATT and CDR2 is SNEGSKA in the germline V gene (reference sequence). V shed 1 base and J shed 2 bases, with 15 bases lying between them. CDR3 length equals 16 residues. The CDR3 bases are TGCAGTGCTAGAGCCGACCCCGTGAACACCTACAATGAGCAGTTCTTC. It codes for CSARADPVNTYNEQFF.

This clonotype is a singleton in its sample. This chain joins TRBV29-1 and TRBJ2-5; D is tentatively TRBD1 or TRBD2 (5 bases each). Germline V CDR1 and CDR2: SQVTM, ANQGSEA. This CDR3 comprises 14 residues. The ends were cut back, 4 bases at V and 2 bases at J, with 14 bases in the middle. The CDR3 DNA sequence: TGCAGCGTTGTCGGGGACCAATATCAAGAGACCCAGTACTTC. Amino acids: CSVVGDQYQETQYF.

Many counts were recorded for this clonotype. The chain couples TRBV28 to TRBJ1-1; D remains unclear. Trimming took 6 bases from V and 5 from J, leaving 13 bases between them. Germline V gene data show CDR1 as MDHEN and CDR2 as SYDVKM. This CDR3 is 13 amino acids long. The CDR3 nucleotides read TGTGCCAGCAGCCGGACGGTTAGGACTGAAGCTTTCTTT. Translating gives CASSRTVRTEAFF.

This clonotype was counted a single time. Germline and junction disagree at one end, which may indicate a read error. The DNA for the CDR3 is TGTGCCAGCACAGGGGTTGGGACAGATATGCAGTATTTT. Its translation is CASTGVGTDMQYF. V is TRBV19 and J is TRBJ2-3; 7 positions agree with TRBD1. Germline V gives CDR1 LNHDA, CDR2 SQIVND (reference sequence). There are 13 residues in the CDR3. The variable domain in full, completed from reference TRBV19 and TRBJ2-3, reads DGGITQSPKYLFRKEGQNVTLSCEQNLNHDAMYWYRQDPGQGLRLIYYSQIVNDFQKGDIAEGYSVSREKKESFPLTVTSAQKNPTAFYLCASTGVGTDMQYFGPGTRLTVL.

The chain combines TRBV20-1 with TRBJ2-1, with D unresolved. CDR1 is DFQATT and CDR2 is SNEGSKA in the germline V gene (reference sequence). The CDR3 sequence is 15 residues long. Trimming took off 0 bases at V and 4 bases at J, with 13 bases between the two ends. CDR3 DNA: TGCAGTGCTAGAGACCAAGCGACTCTGTACAATGAGCAGTTCTTC. Encoded protein: CSARDQATLYNEQFF.

The V and J genes are TRBV23-1 and TRBJ2-7; D is possibly TRBD1 or TRBD2 (5 bases each). TRBV23-1 falls under the ORF class, with uncertain function. The CDR3 has 14 residues. V was pared by 8 bases and J by 0 bases, with 14 bases between. The CDR3 sequence is CASPSGQSSYEQYV. In nucleotides, the CDR3 is TGCGCCAGCCCCAGCGGACAAAGCTCCTACGAGCAGTACGTC.

This clonotype turned up a few times. This chain joins TRBV29-1 and TRBJ2-1; 7 nucleotides line up with TRBD2. The CDR3 spans 13 residues. Trimming took 3 bases from V and 6 from J; bases not matched to a gene: 5. Germline values: CDR1 SQVTM, CDR2 ANQGSEA. The CDR3 here is CSVDWGTINEQFF. DNA for the CDR3: TGCAGCGTTGACTGGGGGACTATCAATGAGCAGTTCTTC.

This clonotype was counted between two and nine times. Written as DNA, the CDR3 is TGTGCCAGCAGTTACTCAAGGCTAGCGGGGGGGAGCCTAAACAATGAGCAGTTCTTC. Amino acids: CASSYSRLAGGSLNNEQFF. The gene calls are TRBV6-6 and TRBJ2-1, with 12 bases lining up with TRBD2. Per germline, CDR1 MNHNY and CDR2 SVGAGI (reference sequence). This CDR3 is 19 amino acids long. After removal of 0 bases from V and 5 bases from J, the junction contained 11 bases not matched to a gene.

This clonotype was counted only a few times. This chain connects TRBV12-3 or TRBV12-4 to TRBJ2-7; 11 bases are shared with TRBD2. There are 14 residues in the CDR3. J was trimmed by 3 bases and V by 5 bases; bases with no gene match: 3. In DNA, the CDR3 is TGTGCCAGCAGTCTAGGACTAGCGGGCTACGAGCAGTACGTC. Its translation: CASSLGLAGYEQYV.

Ten or more counts support this clonotype. The chain links TRBV7-6 to TRBJ1-1; TRBD1 is a possible D gene (6 bases). Germline-derived CDR1 and CDR2 are SGHVS and FNYEAQ. V was trimmed by 4 bases and J by 4 bases, leaving 16 bases between them. This CDR3 spans 15 amino acids. CDR3 amino acids: CASSSAGAMGTEAFF. The CDR3 DNA sequence: TGTGCCAGCAGCTCCGCAGGGGCTATGGGCACTGAAGCTTTCTTT.

The sample holds a few counts of this clonotype. The chain combines TRBV20-1 with TRBJ1-1; maybe TRBD1 (6 bases). Trimming took off 3 bases at V and 3 bases at J, with 11 bases between the two ends. Germline V lookup: CDR1 DFQATT, CDR2 SNEGSKA (reference sequence). The CDR3 is 13 residues long. CDR3 sequence: CSARATGHTEAFF. The CDR3 bases are TGCAGTGCTAGGGCTACAGGGCACACTGAAGCTTTCTTT.

This clonotype was detected a few times. The chain uses TRBV4-3 and TRBJ2-1; 11 bases agree with TRBD1. CDR1 and CDR2 (germline): LGHNA, YSLEER. The CDR3 is made up of 16 amino acids. V shed 2 bases and J 6 bases; nucleotides not matched to a gene: 6. The CDR3 DNA follows: TGCGCCAGCAGCCAATACCCCGGGACAGGGGGCAATGAGCAGTTCTTC. It encodes CASSQYPGTGGNEQFF.